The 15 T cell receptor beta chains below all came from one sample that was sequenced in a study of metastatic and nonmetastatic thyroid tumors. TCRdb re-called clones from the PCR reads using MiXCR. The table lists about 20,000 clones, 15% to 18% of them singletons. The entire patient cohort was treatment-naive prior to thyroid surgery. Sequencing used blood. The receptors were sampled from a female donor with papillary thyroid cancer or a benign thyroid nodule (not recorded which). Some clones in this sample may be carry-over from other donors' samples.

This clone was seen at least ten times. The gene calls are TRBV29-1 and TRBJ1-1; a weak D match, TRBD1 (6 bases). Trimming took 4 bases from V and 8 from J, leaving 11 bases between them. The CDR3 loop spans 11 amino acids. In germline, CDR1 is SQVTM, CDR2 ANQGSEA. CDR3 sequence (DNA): TGCAGCGTTGCCACCGGGACAGAAGCTTTCTTT. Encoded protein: CSVATGTEAFF.

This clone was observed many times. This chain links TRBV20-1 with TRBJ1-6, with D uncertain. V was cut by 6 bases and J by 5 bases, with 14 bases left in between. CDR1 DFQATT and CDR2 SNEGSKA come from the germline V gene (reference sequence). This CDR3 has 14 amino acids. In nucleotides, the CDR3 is TGCAGTGCAAAGACCGAGACCGATAATTCACCCCTCCACTTT. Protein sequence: CSAKTETDNSPLHF.

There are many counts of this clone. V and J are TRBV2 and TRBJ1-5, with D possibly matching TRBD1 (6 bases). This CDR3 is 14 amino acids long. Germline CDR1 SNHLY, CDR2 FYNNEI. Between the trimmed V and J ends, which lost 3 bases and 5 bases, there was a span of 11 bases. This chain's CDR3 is CASSDTGMHQPQHF. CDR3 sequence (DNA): TGTGCCAGCAGTGACACAGGGATGCATCAGCCCCAGCATTTT.

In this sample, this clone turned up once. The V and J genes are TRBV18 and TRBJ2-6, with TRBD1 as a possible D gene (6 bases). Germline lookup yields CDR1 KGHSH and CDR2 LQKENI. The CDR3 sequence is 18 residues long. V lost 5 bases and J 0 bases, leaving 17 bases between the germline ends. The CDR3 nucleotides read TGTGCCAGCTCATCTAGGACAGAAGGTTACTCTGGGGCCAACGTCCTGACTTTC. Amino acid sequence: CASSSRTEGYSGANVLTF.

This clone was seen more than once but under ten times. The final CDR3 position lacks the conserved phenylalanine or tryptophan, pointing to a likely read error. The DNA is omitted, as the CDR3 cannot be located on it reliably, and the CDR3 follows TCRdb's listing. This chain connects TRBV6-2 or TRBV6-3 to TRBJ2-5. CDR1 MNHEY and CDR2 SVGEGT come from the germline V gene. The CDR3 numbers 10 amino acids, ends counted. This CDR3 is CASSRLRRGQ.

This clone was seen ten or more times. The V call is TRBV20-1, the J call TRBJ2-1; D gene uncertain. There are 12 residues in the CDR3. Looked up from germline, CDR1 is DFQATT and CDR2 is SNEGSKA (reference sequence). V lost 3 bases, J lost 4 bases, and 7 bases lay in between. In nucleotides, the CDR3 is TGCAGTGCTAGTGTGCGGTACAATGAGCAGTTCTTC. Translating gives CSASVRYNEQFF.

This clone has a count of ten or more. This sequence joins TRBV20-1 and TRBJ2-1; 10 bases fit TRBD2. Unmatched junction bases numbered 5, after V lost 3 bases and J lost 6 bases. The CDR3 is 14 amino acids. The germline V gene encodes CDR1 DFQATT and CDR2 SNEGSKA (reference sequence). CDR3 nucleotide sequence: TGCAGTGCTAGGGGTCTAGCGGGGGTCAATGAGCAGTTCTTC. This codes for CSARGLAGVNEQFF.

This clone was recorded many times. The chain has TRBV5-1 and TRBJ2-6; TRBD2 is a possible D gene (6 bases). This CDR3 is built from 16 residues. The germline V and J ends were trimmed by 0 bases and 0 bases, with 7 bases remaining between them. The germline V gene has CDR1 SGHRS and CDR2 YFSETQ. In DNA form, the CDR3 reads TGCGCCAGCAGCTTGGCCGGGGGCTCTGGGGCCAACGTCCTGACTTTC. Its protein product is CASSLAGGSGANVLTF.

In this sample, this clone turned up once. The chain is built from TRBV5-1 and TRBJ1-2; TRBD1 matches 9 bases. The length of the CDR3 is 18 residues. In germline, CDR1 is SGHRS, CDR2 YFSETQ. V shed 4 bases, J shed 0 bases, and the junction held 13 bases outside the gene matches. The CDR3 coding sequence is TGCGCCAGCAGCCCCGGTCCGGGACAGGGATTAACTAACTATGGCTACACCTTC. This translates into CASSPGPGQGLTNYGYTF.

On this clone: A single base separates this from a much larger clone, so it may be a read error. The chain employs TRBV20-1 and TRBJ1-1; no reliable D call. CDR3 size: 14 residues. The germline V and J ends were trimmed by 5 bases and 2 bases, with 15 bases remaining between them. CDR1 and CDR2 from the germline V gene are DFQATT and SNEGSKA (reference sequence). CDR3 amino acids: CSAGRGELNTEAFF. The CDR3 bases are TGCAGTGCTGGCCGGGGTGAGTTAAACACTGAAGCTTTCTTT.

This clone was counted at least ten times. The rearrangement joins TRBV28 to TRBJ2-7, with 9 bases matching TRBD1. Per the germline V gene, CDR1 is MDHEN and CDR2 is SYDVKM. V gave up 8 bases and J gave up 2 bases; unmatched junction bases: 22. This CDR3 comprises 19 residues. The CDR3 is CASPPGLDRGYPGPYEQYF. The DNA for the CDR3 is TGTGCCAGCCCACCAGGGCTGGACAGGGGCTACCCGGGCCCCTACGAGCAGTACTTC.

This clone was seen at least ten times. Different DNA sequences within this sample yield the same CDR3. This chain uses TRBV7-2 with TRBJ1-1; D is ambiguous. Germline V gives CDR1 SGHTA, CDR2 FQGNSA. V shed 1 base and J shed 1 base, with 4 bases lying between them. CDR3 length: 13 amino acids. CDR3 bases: TGTGCCAGCAGCTTAGTAAGGAACACTGAAGCTTTCTTT. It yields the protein CASSLVRNTEAFF.

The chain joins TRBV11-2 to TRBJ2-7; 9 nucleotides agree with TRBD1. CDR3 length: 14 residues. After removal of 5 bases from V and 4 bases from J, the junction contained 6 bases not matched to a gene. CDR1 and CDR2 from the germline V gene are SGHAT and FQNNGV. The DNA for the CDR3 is TGTGCCAGCAGCCCAGGACAGGGGATTTACGAGCAGTACTTC. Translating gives CASSPGQGIYEQYF.

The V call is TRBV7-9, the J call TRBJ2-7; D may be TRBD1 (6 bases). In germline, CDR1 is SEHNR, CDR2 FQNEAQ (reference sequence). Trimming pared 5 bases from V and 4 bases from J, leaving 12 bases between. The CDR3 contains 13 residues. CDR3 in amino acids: CASSPLDSYEQYF. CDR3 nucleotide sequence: TGTGCCAGCAGCCCCCTGGACAGTTACGAGCAGTACTTC.

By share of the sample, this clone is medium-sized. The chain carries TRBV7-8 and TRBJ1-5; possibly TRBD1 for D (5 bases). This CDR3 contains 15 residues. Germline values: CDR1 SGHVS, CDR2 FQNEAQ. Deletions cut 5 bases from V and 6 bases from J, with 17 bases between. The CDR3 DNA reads TGTGCCAGCAGCAAATCGGGGCAGGTTGGTCAGCCCCAGCATTTT. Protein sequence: CASSKSGQVGQPQHF.